This T cell receptor beta chain was captured by sequencing in a study of blood T cell repertoires in COVID-19. V was cut by 7 bases and J by 8 bases, with 12 bases left in between. The CDR3 has 11 amino acids. Germline-derived CDR1 and CDR2 are DFQATT and SNEGSKA (reference sequence). Original processing methods: The authors estimated nucleated cell counts from reference gene primer amplification. Sequencing used immunoSEQ multiplex PCR; TCRdb keeps in-frame clones, though not all of them. The V and J calls and the clone size are those of that table, but D and trimming were determined from the DNA. The data contain about 380,000 clones, 70% to 90% of them singletons.

Sample: peripheral blood. The sequence was collected from a man in his forties or fifties with acute or convalescent COVID-19. The chain links TRBV20-1 to TRBJ2-1; weak D call: TRBD1 (6 bases). The CDR3 protein is CSGGQKDEQFF. CDR3 DNA sequence: TGCAGTGGGGGGCAAAAGGATGAGCAGTTCTTC.